The 12 T cell receptor beta chains listed next were all sequenced from one sample in a study of a mutant IDH1 vaccine in newly diagnosed glioma. Libraries were prepared by immunoSEQ multiplex PCR; TCRdb keeps only in-frame clonotypes and omits some of them. The table has about 21,000 clones, approximately 85% seen once. Time point denoted: baseline, week 1 (first vaccination visit). Regarding treatment: pre-vaccination baseline after standard-of-care therapy. The specimen comprised PBMCs, sampled from a glioma patient treated with radiotherapy, temozolomide or both. These receptors all come from a man aged 35 to 55 with glioma.

CDR3 sequence (DNA): TGTGCCAGCAGCTTGGTCTCTGGGGCCAACGTCCTGACTTTC. Translation gives CASSLVSGANVLTF. This chain links TRBV5-6 with TRBJ2-6; D unclear. Deletions cut 0 bases from V and 0 bases from J, with 1 base between. Germline CDR1 and CDR2: SGHDT and YYEEEE. The CDR3 has 14 amino acids.

The genes are TRBV4-2 and TRBJ2-7, with 8 bases aligning to TRBD1. The CDR3 contains 13 residues. V shed 5 bases and J 3 bases; nucleotides not matched to a gene: 3. Germline V gene data show CDR1 as LGHNA and CDR2 as YNFKEQ. The CDR3 nucleotides are TGTGCCAGCAGCACCGGGACAGGCTACGAGCAGTACTTC. This gives the protein CASSTGTGYEQYF.

This clone was recorded a few times. The chain couples TRBV10-3 to TRBJ1-1; D is unresolved. V shed 3 bases and J shed 3 bases, with 2 bases lying between them. The CDR3 is 11 residues long. Germline CDR1 is ENHRY and CDR2 is SYGVKD. CDR3 sequence reads: CAISEHTEAFF. The CDR3 region has the DNA TGTGCCATCAGTGAACACACTGAAGCTTTCTTT.

The chain recombines TRBV19 with TRBJ2-7, with D tentatively TRBD2 (5 bases). Trimming pared 5 bases from V and 4 bases from J, leaving 15 bases between. The CDR3 covers 14 residues. Germline values: CDR1 LNHDA, CDR2 SQIVND (reference sequence). Here the CDR3 DNA reads TGTGCCAGTAGTGACCCCGGACTGAGGTACGAGCAGTACTTC. It yields the protein CASSDPGLRYEQYF.

About this clone itself: Other DNA sequences in the sample encode the same CDR3. This rearrangement joins TRBV6-6 to TRBJ1-5, with unresolved D. The V end lost 5 bases, the J end lost 3 bases, and 5 bases lay between the germline ends. Germline V CDR1 and CDR2: MNHNY, SVGAGI (reference sequence). The CDR3 sequence is 12 residues long. CDR3 residues: CASSLDNQPQHF. As DNA, the CDR3 is TGTGCCAGCAGTCTTGACAATCAGCCCCAGCATTTT.

This clone was counted a few times. The CDR3 nucleotides read TGTGCCAGCTCCACCACGAGGGACTTAAATGAAAAACTGTTTTTT. Its translation is CASSTTRDLNEKLFF. The genes are TRBV18 and TRBJ1-4, with D possibly being TRBD1 (5 bases). V was pared by 6 bases and J by 5 bases, with 16 bases between. The CDR3 totals 15 residues. The germline CDR1 and CDR2 sequences are KGHSH and LQKENI.

This clone occurred a few times. The chain couples TRBV7-9 to TRBJ1-1; D might be TRBD1 (5 bases). Germline values: CDR1 SEHNR, CDR2 FQNEAQ (reference sequence). This CDR3 is built from 17 residues. V dropped 5 bases and J dropped 3 bases, with 22 bases sitting between them. CDR3 amino acids: CASSPTYGGAKDTEAFF. In DNA form, the CDR3 reads TGTGCCAGCAGCCCCACTTACGGAGGGGCTAAGGACACTGAAGCTTTCTTT.

V usage is TRBV19 and J usage is TRBJ2-2; D perhaps matches TRBD2 (6 bases). V lost 3 bases to trimming and J lost 5 bases, with 10 bases between them. CDR3 length equals 14 residues. Germline V gene sequence: CDR1 LNHDA, CDR2 SQIVND (reference sequence). The CDR3 nucleotides read TGTGCCAGTAGTATTGGCGGGGTTACCGGGGAGCTGTTTTTT. This sequence encodes CASSIGGVTGELFF.

The rearrangement links TRBV7-9 to TRBJ1-1; D perhaps matches TRBD1 (5 bases). The V gene's germline CDR1 is SEHNR and CDR2 FQNEAQ (reference sequence). This CDR3 spans 13 amino acids. V was trimmed by 8 bases and J by 5 bases, leaving 15 bases between them. CDR3 region: CASSLFEGTEAFF. Here the CDR3 DNA reads TGTGCCAGCTCCTTATTTGAGGGGACTGAAGCTTTCTTT. The entire variable domain, with the rest obtained from reference TRBV7-9 and TRBJ1-1, is as follows: DTGVSQNPRHKITKRGQNVTFRCDPISEHNRLYWYRQTLGQGPEFLTYFQNEAQLEKSRLLSDRFSAERPKGSFSTLEIQRTEQGDSAMYLCASSLFEGTEAFFGQGTRLTVV.

This chain connects TRBV7-8 to TRBJ1-2; TRBD1 is a possible D gene (6 bases). This CDR3 has 15 amino acids. Germline CDR1 is SGHVS and CDR2 is FQNEAQ. V was shortened by 1 base and J by 0 bases, with 9 bases between the two germline ends. DNA of the CDR3: TGTGCCAGCAGCTTAGTGGGGGCGGCTAACTATGGCTACACCTTC. Protein sequence: CASSLVGAANYGYTF.

V and J are TRBV7-2 and TRBJ1-2, with no clear D. This CDR3 is built from 13 residues. Germline V gene data show CDR1 as SGHTA and CDR2 as FQGNSA. The V and J ends lost 1 base and 1 base respectively, with 4 bases between them. In nucleotides, the CDR3 is TGTGCCAGCAGCTTAGACAATAACTATGGCTACACCTTC. Its protein is CASSLDNNYGYTF. Complete variable domain (other parts from reference TRBV7-2 and TRBJ1-2): GAGVSQSPSNKVTEKGKDVELRCDPISGHTALYWYRQSLGQGLEFLIYFQGNSAPDKSGLPSDRFSAERTGGSVSTLTIQRTQQEDSAVYLCASSLDNNYGYTFGSGTRLTVV.

The chain is built from TRBV6-1 and TRBJ1-5, with a weak D call TRBD1 (6 bases). The CDR3 contains 15 residues. The ends were cut back, 4 bases at V and 4 bases at J, with 14 bases in the middle. Germline V gene data show CDR1 as MNHNS and CDR2 as SASEGT. The CDR3 loop reads CASSVGGLWNQPQHF. For the CDR3, the DNA is TGTGCCAGCAGTGTGGGGGGCCTCTGGAATCAGCCCCAGCATTTT.